Listed here is a single T cell receptor beta chain. No cognate antigen has been identified for it. There are no base qualities to consult, and no much larger clone falls within one base. The sample comes from a study of glioma-infiltrating T cells after dendritic cell vaccination (dated by TCRdb to the mid-2010s). At the level of the whole study: Of the 15 or so glioblastoma patients in the cohort, all drawn from Phase I and II dendritic cell vaccination trials, 9 were newly diagnosed and 6 had recurrent disease. TCR sequencing metrics, including TIL content and tumor-blood repertoire overlap, were correlated with survival after dendritic cell vaccination. Between the early 2000s and the early 2010s, the patients were given dendritic cell vaccination pulsed with autologous tumor lysate. Each patient got three intradermal injections of the dendritic cell vaccine, spaced at biweekly intervals, in the arm below the axilla. The vaccine consisted of monocyte-derived dendritic cells cultured roughly 7 days with IL-4 and GM-CSF, then pulsed overnight with autologous tumor lysate. In glioblastoma patients vaccinated with dendritic cells, deep sequencing of TCR beta CDR3 regions served to measure tumor-infiltrating lymphocyte content and to compare repertoires between tumor and blood.

V is cut back by 4 bases and J by 5 bases, with 7 bases in the junction unmatched. The cysteine opens and the phenylalanine closes a CDR3 of 15 amino acids. Only the CDR3 part of the read is kept: 45 bases, read in frame from the first base. CDR1 and CDR2, looked up from the germline V gene, are SGHTA and FQGTGA. Study-level results and caveats: No direct relationship between TCR clonality and survival was found, suggesting a diverse polyclonal response may matter. Higher estimated pretreatment TIL content predicted longer time to progression and overall survival after dendritic cell vaccination. The cohort was small and heterogeneous, and full blood and tumor sets were available for few patients, with initial-recurrent tumor pairs available for even fewer patients. The response model built on TCR overlap across three groups was characterized as speculative, with prospective validation still needed.

Patients were selected for having adequate residual fresh-frozen tumor tissue and more than two years of available survival data. Although molecular status otherwise differed among the glioblastoma patients, no patient had an isocitrate dehydrogenase mutation. PBMC collection took place before vaccination, two weeks after the third vaccination, and at tumor progression if progression occurred. Genomic DNA was extracted with the Qiagen DNeasy Blood extraction Kit. The immunoSEQ assay amplified TCRB CDR3 regions from 2 micrograms of genomic DNA, or from all available DNA when less than that amount was available. For multiplex PCR, 60 forward primers for TCR V beta segments and 13 reverse primers for J beta segments were used. To estimate reads per starting template, synthetic control templates were spiked into each sample at limiting dilution. The Illumina HiSeq System generated sequencing reads of 87 bp. The study's own analysis went as follows. PCR and sequencing errors were removed by a nearest neighbor algorithm that merged closely related sequences. TCR overlap was measured as the percentage of unique tumor TCR beta sequences that were also present in the peripheral blood of the same patient. Entries here come from immuneACCESS through TCRdb and include only in-frame sequences with V and J called. Some clones fail to appear in such tables; in the studies checked, an unresolved V gene covers under half of the shortfall, and the cause of the remainder is unknown. Clonal size and the V and J genes are those of that table, whereas D and trimming came from the DNA. Across this sample there are about 38,000 clones, with almost 85% seen only once. Approximately 7.8% of the sample is in the top ten clones.

This TCR came from a human donor with glioblastoma. This chain is built from TRBV7-3 and TRBJ2-1; 8 junctional bases match TRBD2. The sample was blood, taken before dendritic cell vaccination. DNA sequence: TGTGCCAGCAGCTCCGGGGGGGCCCCAAACAATGAGCAGTTCTTC. The resulting protein is CASSSGGAPNNEQFF.